The next 27 T cell receptor beta chains were all read from a single sample in a study of blood T cell repertoires in COVID-19. Profiled with immunoSEQ multiplex PCR; TCRdb holds only in-frame clones, not every one. The data contain 270,000 or so clones, 89% of them singletons. Sequenced sample: peripheral blood. The receptors originated from a woman aged 40 to 50 who had recovered from COVID-19.

This rearrangement joins TRBV4-1 to TRBJ1-1; perhaps TRBD1 as D (6 bases). This CDR3 is 15 amino acids long. V gave up 1 base and J gave up 0 bases, with 9 bases separating them. Germline V lookup: CDR1 MGHRA, CDR2 YSYEKL. The CDR3 DNA follows: TGCGCCAGCAGCCAAGGAGACAGGCTGAACACTGAAGCTTTCTTT. It translates to CASSQGDRLNTEAFF.

The CDR3 here is CASGQGNTEAFF. The CDR3 coding sequence is TGTGCCAGTGGGCAGGGGAACACTGAAGCTTTCTTT. The gene calls are TRBV19 and TRBJ1-1; D perhaps matches TRBD1 (5 bases). V lost 8 bases to trimming and J lost 1 base, with 8 bases between them. In germline, CDR1 is LNHDA, CDR2 SQIVND (reference sequence). This CDR3 is built from 12 residues.

This clone was seen once. The chain has TRBV12-3 or TRBV12-4 and TRBJ2-1, with D perhaps matching TRBD1 (6 bases). The V end lost 1 base, the J end lost 10 bases, and 11 bases lay between the germline ends. The CDR3 sequence is 13 residues long. In DNA form, the CDR3 reads TGTGCCAGCAGTTTAGTTGGGGACACAGAGCAGTTCTTC. Translation: CASSLVGDTEQFF.

The chain uses TRBV7-9 and TRBJ2-1, with D perhaps matching TRBD1 (6 bases). Germline-derived CDR1 and CDR2 are SEHNR and FQNEAQ (reference sequence). Trimming removed 4 bases at V and 8 bases at J, with 9 bases between. This CDR3 has 12 residues. The CDR3 sequence: CASSSRGYEQFF. The CDR3 region has the DNA TGTGCCAGCAGCTCAAGGGGGTATGAGCAGTTCTTC. Drawing the rest from reference TRBV7-9 and TRBJ2-1, the complete variable domain is DTGVSQNPRHKITKRGQNVTFRCDPISEHNRLYWYRQTLGQGPEFLTYFQNEAQLEKSRLLSDRFSAERPKGSFSTLEIQRTEQGDSAMYLCASSSRGYEQFFGPGTRLTVL.

The rearrangement joins TRBV7-9 to TRBJ2-3; 8 bases line up with TRBD2. The J segment lost 0 bases and the V segment lost 5 bases, leaving 7 bases of the junction unmatched. Germline V gene lookup returns CDR1 SEHNR and CDR2 FQNEAQ (reference sequence). There are 16 residues in the CDR3. The CDR3 DNA follows: TGTGCCAGCAGCCAGGGACTAGAGGCTAGCACAGATACGCAGTATTTT. It yields the protein CASSQGLEASTDTQYF.

J is TRBJ2-5 and V is TRBV5-1; unclear D gene. Germline V lookup: CDR1 SGHRS, CDR2 YFSETQ. The CDR3 runs to 13 residues. V was clipped by 0 bases and J by 5 bases, with 8 bases between them. The CDR3 sequence is CASSLGILETQYF. The CDR3 DNA is TGCGCCAGCAGCTTGGGTATTCTTGAGACCCAGTACTTC.

This chain connects TRBV19 to TRBJ1-5; 10 bases line up with TRBD1. CDR1 is LNHDA, CDR2 SQIVND, per germline (reference sequence). V trimming: 7 bases; J trimming: 5 bases; junction bases outside the gene matches: 2. The CDR3 loop spans 13 amino acids. CDR3 DNA: TGTGCCAGTAAAGGGACAGGGGATCAGCCCCAGCATTTT. Its protein is CASKGTGDQPQHF.

The chain couples TRBV7-2 to TRBJ2-3; the match to TRBD2 covers 9 bases. V shed 4 bases and J 4 bases; nucleotides not matched to a gene: 9. CDR3 length: 16 amino acids. From germline, CDR1 is SGHTA and CDR2 FQGNSA. The CDR3 DNA sequence: TGTGCCAGCAGCTCCGAGGTAGTAGCGGGGGCAGATACGCAGTATTTT. Amino acids: CASSSEVVAGADTQYF.

This chain connects TRBV5-1 to TRBJ1-1, with 8 bases that match TRBD1. The J segment lost 7 bases and the V segment lost 3 bases, leaving 5 bases of the junction unmatched. There are 13 residues in the CDR3. Germline CDR1 reads SGHRS; CDR2 reads YFSETQ. The CDR3 bases are TGCGCCAGCAGCTCAAAACAGGGGGTTGAAGCTTTCTTT. Protein product: CASSSKQGVEAFF.

This rearrangement joins TRBV9 to TRBJ2-3; D gene uncertain. Germline V gives CDR1 SGDLS, CDR2 YYNGEE. The CDR3 loop spans 14 amino acids. Trimming removed 0 bases from V and 1 base from J, with 6 bases in between. The CDR3 reads CASSVALGTDTQYF. Here the CDR3 DNA reads TGTGCCAGCAGCGTAGCTCTAGGCACAGATACGCAGTATTTT.

The chain links TRBV7-9 to TRBJ2-2; D is unclear. This CDR3 spans 14 amino acids. Trimming cost V 6 bases and J 4 bases, with 12 bases left between them. In germline, CDR1 is SEHNR, CDR2 FQNEAQ (reference sequence). The CDR3 loop reads CASRLFKSTGELFF. The DNA of the CDR3 is TGTGCCAGCAGGCTATTTAAATCCACCGGGGAGCTGTTTTTT.

The gene calls are TRBV11-2 and TRBJ2-2; no clear D gene. V gave up 5 bases and J gave up 6 bases, with 28 bases separating them. Germline V gives CDR1 SGHAT, CDR2 FQNNGV. The CDR3 extends over 19 amino acids. The CDR3 DNA is TGTGCCAGCAGCGGATTGGGTGGGCTTCGGTCGGAAAGGCCCGGGGAGCTGTTTTTT. Residues: CASSGLGGLRSERPGELFF.

This chain links TRBV10-2 with TRBJ2-7; TRBD1 matches at 10 bases. This CDR3 is 15 amino acids long. Germline CDR1 and CDR2: WSHSY and SAAADI. The V segment lost 6 bases and the J segment 3 bases; nucleotides outside the gene matches: 8. The chain's CDR3 is CASSRTGGLYYEQYF. The CDR3 DNA reads as TGCGCCAGCAGCAGGACAGGGGGATTATACTACGAGCAGTACTTC.

V and J are TRBV2 and TRBJ1-1; 10 bases align to TRBD1. The ends lost 6 bases at V and 4 bases at J; junction bases unmatched: 8. This CDR3 region has 15 residues. Germline CDR1 SNHLY, CDR2 FYNNEI. CDR3 loop: CASSYSGTGATEAFF. The DNA of the CDR3 is TGTGCCAGCAGCTACTCCGGGACAGGGGCCACTGAAGCTTTCTTT.

The genes are TRBV25-1 and TRBJ1-6; TRBD1 is a possible D gene (6 bases). Trimming left V 8 bases short and J 4 bases short, with 12 bases between. Germline V lookup: CDR1 MGHDK, CDR2 SYGVNS. This CDR3 comprises 14 residues. The CDR3 loop is CASGSTGYNSPLHF. CDR3 DNA sequence: TGTGCCAGCGGATCCACAGGGTATAATTCACCCCTCCACTTT. Combining the CDR3 with reference TRBV25-1 and TRBJ1-6 gives the whole variable domain EADIYQTPRYLVIGTGKKITLECSQTMGHDKMYWYQQDPGMELHLIHYSYGVNSTEKGDLSSESTVSRIRTEHFPLTLESARPSHTSQYLCASGSTGYNSPLHFGNGTRLTVT.

The chain recombines TRBV11-2 with TRBJ1-3; D not resolved. Trimming took off 5 bases at V and 0 bases at J, with 11 bases between the two ends. Germline values: CDR1 SGHAT, CDR2 FQNNGV. This CDR3 comprises 15 residues. The CDR3 DNA sequence: TGTGCCAGCAGCAACACCGTCAACTCTGGAAACACCATATATTTT. It specifies CASSNTVNSGNTIYF.

The genes are TRBV9 and TRBJ2-1; D perhaps matches TRBD1 (6 bases). CDR3 length equals 15 residues. Trimming shortened V by 0 bases and J by 7 bases, and 14 bases separated the two germline ends. Per the germline V gene, CDR1 is SGDLS and CDR2 is YYNGEE. The DNA of the CDR3 is TGTGCCAGCAGCGTAGGTGGGGGCTACGGAAATGAGCAGTTCTTC. Protein sequence: CASSVGGGYGNEQFF.

The rearrangement uses TRBV18 and TRBJ1-2, with TRBD1 identical over 8 bases. The CDR3 length is 15 residues. Germline CDR1 reads KGHSH; CDR2 reads LQKENI. V lost 5 bases to trimming and J lost 1 base; unmatched junction nucleotides: 6. The CDR3 nucleotides are TGTGCCAGCTCAACAGGACAGGGAAATAACTATGGCTACACCTTC. Translating it yields CASSTGQGNNYGYTF.

The V gene is TRBV19, the J gene TRBJ2-2; TRBD1 is a possible D gene (5 bases). Germline V lookup: CDR1 LNHDA, CDR2 SQIVND (reference sequence). The CDR3 has 14 amino acids. With 10 bases removed from V and 1 base from J, the gap between germline ends came to 13 bases. The CDR3 loop reads CATLVDRNTGELFF. In nucleotides, the CDR3 is TGTGCCACCCTCGTCGACAGGAACACCGGGGAGCTGTTTTTT.

This clone occurred once. The V gene is TRBV7-9, the J gene TRBJ1-2, with 9 bases matching TRBD1. Trimming removed 8 bases from V and 6 bases from J; junction bases left unmatched: 10. Germline V gene data show CDR1 as SEHNR and CDR2 as FQNEAQ (reference sequence). The CDR3 is 14 amino acids. CDR3 sequence (DNA): TGTGCCAGCGACTCTCTGGGACAGGGTGATGGCTACACCTTC. The encoded protein is CASDSLGQGDGYTF.

The rearrangement links TRBV7-2 to TRBJ2-4; 9 positions agree with TRBD1. This CDR3 is built from 17 residues. With 4 bases clipped from V and 2 bases from J, the junction kept 9 bases outside the gene matches. The germline gives CDR1 SGHTA, CDR2 FQGNSA. The CDR3 DNA follows: TGTGCCAGCAGCTGGGAGACAGGGGGTCGATCCAAAAACATTCAGTACTTC. It translates to CASSWETGGRSKNIQYF.

This sequence joins TRBV15 and TRBJ1-5; D remains ambiguous. Trimming shortened V by 4 bases and J by 4 bases, and 11 bases separated the two germline ends. The CDR3 spans 14 residues. Germline CDR1 LNHNV, CDR2 YYDKDF (reference sequence). The CDR3 DNA is TGTGCCACCAGCACAAAGCCCGTGAATCAGCCCCAGCATTTT. This sequence encodes CATSTKPVNQPQHF.

V and J are TRBV7-2 and TRBJ2-3; 7 nucleotides match TRBD2. Germline CDR1 SGHTA, CDR2 FQGNSA. The CDR3 runs to 14 residues. V trimming: 11 bases; J trimming: 5 bases; junction bases outside the gene matches: 13. The CDR3 loop is CAGSPASGRDTQYF. The DNA of the CDR3 is TGTGCCGGGTCTCCGGCTAGCGGAAGAGATACGCAGTATTTT.

The chain combines TRBV18 with TRBJ1-1; TRBD1 agrees at 8 bases. The germline V gene has CDR1 KGHSH and CDR2 LQKENI. This CDR3 comprises 15 residues. V lost 3 bases, J lost 0 bases, and 3 bases stayed unmatched. As DNA, the CDR3 is TGTGCCAGCTCACCGGGACAGGACTTGAACACTGAAGCTTTCTTT. It encodes CASSPGQDLNTEAFF.

In the case of this clone: One end of the junction fails to match germline, which may point to a read error. This chain uses TRBV6-2 or TRBV6-3 with TRBJ1-5; tentative D call: TRBD1 (5 bases). CDR3 length: 13 amino acids. Germline loops: CDR1 MNHEY, CDR2 SVGEGT. The CDR3: CATSWGDGQPQHF. In DNA, the CDR3 is TGTGCCACCAGTTGGGGGGACGGCCAGCCCCAGCATTTT.

V is TRBV27 and J is TRBJ1-6; perhaps TRBD1 as D (5 bases). With 8 bases removed from V and 3 bases from J, the gap between germline ends came to 11 bases. Germline V gene data show CDR1 as MNHEY and CDR2 as SMNVEV (reference sequence). The CDR3 spans 14 residues. Here the CDR3 reads CASAIRDYNSPLHF. CDR3 DNA: TGTGCCAGCGCCATCAGGGACTATAATTCACCCCTCCACTTT.

The chain links TRBV27 to TRBJ1-1, with 7 bases matching TRBD1. Germline V gene lookup returns CDR1 MNHEY and CDR2 SMNVEV (reference sequence). The CDR3 has 13 residues. Trimming took 2 bases from V and 5 from J; bases not matched to a gene: 2. The CDR3 coding sequence is TGTGCCAGCAGTTTAGGGACAGTTACTGAAGCTTTCTTT. It codes for CASSLGTVTEAFF.